This TCR beta chain was sequenced for a study of CD8 T cells in ankylosing spondylitis. Study results and caveats: Matched ankylosing spondylitis synovial fluid reportedly showed significant enrichment of disease-linked clones.

Losses at the gene ends were 4 bases for V and 6 bases for J; bases not matched to a gene: 7. The CDR3 covers 15 residues. CDR1 and CDR2 from the germline V gene are LNHDA and SQIVND (reference sequence). This clonotype was recorded at least ten times. Its matching antigen is unknown. TCRdb passed the 5' RACE reads through MiXCR, listing each CDR3 protein once. The repertoire consists of 85,000 to 100,000 distinct CDR3 sequences, with roughly 8.3% occurring once and the leading ten covering about 9.6%. The rearrangement links TRBV19 to TRBJ2-3, with 10 bases matching TRBD2. This clonotype was sampled from a male donor with ankylosing spondylitis or in good health (not recorded which). The sample was blood, either unsorted or a sorted T cell fraction (not recorded which). The chain's CDR3 is CASSTLLAGEDTQYF. Here the CDR3 DNA reads TGTGCCAGTAGTACCCTCCTAGCGGGGGAGGATACGCAGTATTTT. Filled out from reference TRBV19 and TRBJ2-3, the complete variable domain reads DGGITQSPKYLFRKEGQNVTLSCEQNLNHDAMYWYRQDPGQGLRLIYYSQIVNDFQKGDIAEGYSVSREKKESFPLTVTSAQKNPTAFYLCASSTLLAGEDTQYFGPGTRLTVL.